These T cell receptor beta chains were read from a single sample in a study of T cell responses to AZD1222 COVID-19 vaccine. TCRdb's copy holds only in-frame clones and misses some; the assay was immunoSEQ multiplex PCR. The sample holds some 100,000 clones, around nine tenths seen once. The input for sequencing was peripheral blood, taken on day 0 of AZD1222 vaccination. The receptors shown here come from an adult in good health. The CDR3 runs from the conserved cysteine through the conserved F or W. The D gene is left open where the match is weak. The size of a clone is reported for some rows only, either as once, few or many, or as a class for expanded clones.

TRBJ2-1 | NA | TRBV10-3 | NA | TGTGCCATCAGCGGAGGCGGCTCCTACAATGAGCAGTTCTTC | CAISGGGSYNEQFF
TRBJ1-6 | TRBD1 | TRBV7-6 | NA | TGTGCCAGCAGCTTATACACGGACAGGGGGTCACCCCTCCACTTT | CASSLYTDRGSPLHF
TRBJ1-1 | NA | TRBV5-8 | NA | TGTGCCAGCAGCAGAGGTCTTACAGGGTACACTGAAGCTTTCTTT | CASSRGLTGYTEAFF
TRBJ2-7 | NA | TRBV13 | once | TGTGCCAGCAGCTTGAATCACGAGCAGTACTTC | CASSLNHEQYF
TRBJ1-5 | NA | TRBV7-2 | NA | TGTGCCAGCAGCCCACAATCAGGGCGCAATCAGCCCCAGCATTTT | CASSPQSGRNQPQHF
TRBJ1-3 | TRBD1 | TRBV7-2 | NA | TGTGCCAGCAGCACGACAGGGGGGATCAGTGGAAACACCATATATTTT | CASSTTGGISGNTIYF
TRBJ1-2 | TRBD1 | TRBV6-7 | NA | TGTGCCAGCAGTTACTCGATTTGTCAGGGGGCTATAGGCTACACCTTC | CASSYSICQGAIGYTF
TRBJ2-7 | TRBD1 | TRBV28 | NA | TGTGCCAGCGGATTGGACAGGGGACACGAGCAGTACTTC | CASGLDRGHEQYF
TRBJ2-5 | NA | TRBV2 | NA | TGTGCCAGCAGTGAATCACGGACACAAGAGACCCAGTACTTC | CASSESRTQETQYF
TRBJ1-5 | NA | TRBV27 | NA | TGTGCCAGCAGTAACCGTGGGGGGGTGGGTCAGCCCCAGCATTTT | CASSNRGGVGQPQHF
TRBJ1-1 | NA | TRBV3-1/TRBV3-2 | NA | TGTGCCAGCAGCCAAAGACCGTGGAACACTGAAGCTTTCTTT | CASSQRPWNTEAFF
TRBJ1-1 | NA | TRBV28 | once | TGTGCCAGCAGTTTCCTCCAGGGGAACACTGAAGCTTTCTTT | CASSFLQGNTEAFF
TRBJ1-5 | NA | TRBV6-5 | NA | TGTGCCAGCAGTTCTACGGGGGACGGCAATCAGCCCCAGCATTTT | CASSSTGDGNQPQHF
TRBJ2-7 | NA | TRBV18 | NA | TGTGCCAGCTCACTCCGGGAGTACTCCTACGAGCAGTACTTC | CASSLREYSYEQYF
TRBJ1-1 | NA | TRBV11-1 | NA | TGTGCCAGCAGCTTAGCCGGCAGGCAGAACACTGAAGCTTTCTTT | CASSLAGRQNTEAFF
TRBJ2-3 | NA | TRBV9 | NA | TGTGCCAGCAGCGTAGCGTCGGGGACTAGCACAGATACGCAGTATTTT | CASSVASGTSTDTQYF
TRBJ2-3 | NA | TRBV5-6 | NA | TGTGCCAGCAGATCGGACGTTGAGACGCAGTATTTT | CASRSDVETQYF
TRBJ2-3 | NA | TRBV28 | NA | TGTGCCAGCAGTTTATTAAGCCTTTTGGGCACAGATACGCAGTATTTT | CASSLLSLLGTDTQYF
TRBJ1-1 | NA | TRBV13 | NA | TGTGCCAGCAGCTATCGATTGAACACTGAAGCTTTCTTT | CASSYRLNTEAFF
TRBJ1-5 | TRBD1 | TRBV7-2 | NA | TGTGCCAGCAGCTTAGTGGCAGGGGGGAATCAGCCCCAGCATTTT | CASSLVAGGNQPQHF
TRBJ1-2 | NA | TRBV27 | few | TGTGCCAGCAGTTTCAACAGGGCTGGCCGGGGCTACACCTTC | CASSFNRAGRGYTF
TRBJ1-6 | NA | TRBV19 | NA | TGTGCCAGTAGTGGGGGACGCCATAATTCACCCCTCCACTTT | CASSGGRHNSPLHF
TRBJ1-4 | NA | TRBV12-3/TRBV12-4 | NA | TGTGCCAGCAGTTTTAGGAGTTTTGAAAAACTGTTTTTT | CASSFRSFEKLFF
TRBJ2-3 | NA | TRBV2 | NA | TGTGCCAGCATGTCGCCGGACACAGATACGCAGTATTTT | CASMSPDTDTQYF
TRBJ1-2 | NA | TRBV5-4 | NA | TGTGCCAGCAGCTTCGGGGGGTCCCTCAACTATGGCTACACCTTC | CASSFGGSLNYGYTF
TRBJ2-5 | NA | TRBV5-1 | few | TGCGCCAGCAGCTTCGGGGGGCCGGGTGAGACCCAGTACTTC | CASSFGGPGETQYF
TRBJ1-6 | NA | TRBV4-1 | NA | TGCGCCAGCAGCCAACCTCGCGCAGGGCATAATTCACCCCTCCACTTT | CASSQPRAGHNSPLHF
TRBJ1-2 | NA | TRBV4-2 | once | TGTGCCAGCAGCCAAGTCGCCCAGGGAAGCTATGGCTACACCTTC | CASSQVAQGSYGYTF
TRBJ1-3 | NA | TRBV6-5 | NA | TGTGCCAGCAGGGAGGGGGGTCCTCCGGGAAACACCATATATTTT | CASREGGPPGNTIYF
TRBJ2-3 | NA | TRBV7-6 | once | TGTGCCAGCAGCTCCTGGGGGGGCAGCACAGATACGCAGTATTTT | CASSSWGGSTDTQYF
TRBJ2-7 | NA | TRBV12-3/TRBV12-4 | NA | TGTGCCAGCAGTAGGGGGGCTATATACGAGCAGTACTTC | CASSRGAIYEQYF
TRBJ2-1 | TRBD2 | TRBV7-8 | NA | TGTGCCAGCAGGCGGACTAGCGGAGCCTACAATGAGCAGTTCTTC | CASRRTSGAYNEQFF
TRBJ1-1 | TRBD1 | TRBV10-3 | NA | TGTGCCATCAAGACGGGACAGGCGAACACTGAAGCTTTCTTT | CAIKTGQANTEAFF
TRBJ1-1 | TRBD1 | TRBV7-2 | NA | TGTGCCAGCAGCAAGGACAGGGGCATCACTGAAGCTTTCTTT | CASSKDRGITEAFF
TRBJ1-2 | NA | TRBV2 | NA | TGTGCCAGCCGGGGACGGCCTAACTATGGCTACACCTTC | CASRGRPNYGYTF
TRBJ1-2 | TRBD1 | TRBV6-5 | NA | TGTGCCAGCAGTCAACGGACAGGTAGTGACTATGGCTACACCTTC | CASSQRTGSDYGYTF
TRBJ1-2 | TRBD1 | TRBV6-5 | NA | TGTGCCAGCAGACTACAGGGGACTAACTATGGCTACACCTTC | CASRLQGTNYGYTF
TRBJ2-2 | TRBD1 | TRBV19 | few | TGTGCCAGTAGTGCTTGGGGACAGGGCCGAACCGGGGAGCTGTTTTTT | CASSAWGQGRTGELFF
TRBJ2-7 | NA | TRBV3-1/TRBV3-2 | NA | TGTGCCAGCAGCCGCCGTGGGGACGGGAACGAGCAGTACTTC | CASSRRGDGNEQYF
TRBJ2-5 | NA | TRBV4-2 | NA | TGTGCCAGCAGCCACACTACCGGGACACTGGAGACCCAGTACTTC | CASSHTTGTLETQYF
TRBJ2-3 | TRBD1 | TRBV7-9 | NA | TGTGCCAGCAGCCTAAGACAGGGGGTGAGCACAGATACGCAGTATTTT | CASSLRQGVSTDTQYF
TRBJ1-1 | NA | TRBV18 | NA | TGTGCCAGCTCCCCCCCCACAAGGGGTAGTTTCGCTGAAGCTTTCTTT | CASSPPTRGSFAEAFF